This record looks at one T cell receptor (beta chain) sequence and its context. Original data processing: How many nucleated cells were present was estimated from reference gene primer amplification. Assay used: immunoSEQ multiplex PCR; TCRdb lists only in-frame clones, some missing. Clone size and V and J calls were adopted from that table, with D and trimming inferred from the DNA. The table lists roughly 340,000 clones, almost 90% of them singletons. This sample was included in a study of blood T cell repertoires in COVID-19. Study context: COVID-19 samples collected from the United States, Italy and Spain covered acute and convalescent phases. The cDNA or gDNA used as material had been derived from T cells, B-cell-depleted T cells, or PBMCs.

A Seattle source enrolled patients during active infection and followed them longitudinally. This receptor was identified in a woman in her seventies with COVID-19, enrolled during active disease. Sample: peripheral blood.

This CDR3 is CASSVVAGALNEQFF. The CDR3 DNA sequence: TGTGCCAGCAGCGTAGTAGCGGGGGCCTTAAATGAGCAGTTCTTC. The rearrangement links TRBV9 to TRBJ2-1; 9 nucleotides agree with TRBD2. From germline, CDR1 is SGDLS and CDR2 YYNGEE. The trim removed 0 bases at V and 7 bases at J, leaving 5 bases unmatched. This CDR3 has 15 residues.